This TCR beta chain derives from a study of regulatory T cells in long-lasting Graves disease. Study-wide points: Between persistent patients, 2,500 to 3,500 public clonotypes were shared, exceeding the roughly 1,000 shared between new patients.

Construction of TCR beta libraries relied on iRepertoire HTBI primers and on Arm-PCR targeting CDR3 regions. TCRdb fed the multiplex PCR reads into MiXCR, producing one record per CDR3 protein. The sample has 400,000 to 500,000 distinct CDR3 sequences; around a fifth are singletons. Time point meaning: persistent/refractory GD, antithyroid drugs over 5 years with positive TRAb. PBMC RNA was the source of the TCR library. Patients with Graves' disease were diagnosed by American Thyroid Association guidelines. Those enrolled as patients came out of an endocrinology department in Xi'an, China. Trimming cost V 6 bases and J 9 bases; bases outside gene matches: 10. Germline values: CDR1 MNHNS, CDR2 SASEGT. The CDR3 extends over 14 amino acids. Concerning this clonotype itself: The antigen is unknown.

This TCR derives from a female donor with Graves disease. The specimen was peripheral blood mononuclear cells (PBMCs), collected when the disease was refractory, from a patient treated with antithyroid drugs. The J gene is TRBJ2-1, the V gene TRBV6-1; 8 positions agree with TRBD2. The CDR3 nucleotides read TGTGCCAGCAGAGGAGCGGGAGAGGTCGGTGAGCAGTTCTTC. Protein sequence: CASRGAGEVGEQFF.